The 26 T cell receptor beta chains below were found in one sample sequenced in a study of metastatic and nonmetastatic thyroid tumors. Using MiXCR, TCRdb re-called clones from the PCR reads. This table holds over 30,000 clones, under 20% found once. No patient received treatment before thyroid surgery. What was sequenced was tumor tissue. These receptors were taken from a female donor with papillary thyroid cancer or a benign thyroid nodule (not recorded which). Some clones in this sample may be carry-over from other donors' samples.

The chain links TRBV7-2 to TRBJ2-2; 13 nucleotides line up with TRBD2. The CDR3 has 15 residues. V lost 6 bases and J lost 5; bases outside the gene matches: 3. From germline, CDR1 is SGHTA and CDR2 FQGNSA. The chain's CDR3 is CASSWTSGGTGELFF. CDR3 DNA: TGTGCCAGCAGTTGGACTAGCGGGGGTACCGGGGAGCTGTTTTTT.

Many counts were recorded for this clone. The rearrangement uses TRBV13 and TRBJ1-2; the D gene is possibly TRBD1 (5 bases). Germline CDR1 is PRHDT and CDR2 is FYEKMQ (reference sequence). Trimming pared 2 bases from V and 1 base from J, leaving 8 bases between. The CDR3 runs to 14 residues. The CDR3 here is CASSLQGFNYGYTF. The CDR3 nucleotides are TGTGCCAGCAGCTTACAGGGATTTAACTATGGCTACACCTTC.

By frequency in the sample, this clone is medium-sized (0.01 to 0.1%). The rearrangement joins TRBV6-1 to TRBJ1-3, with D tentatively TRBD1 (5 bases). Germline V gives CDR1 MNHNS, CDR2 SASEGT. V lost 6 bases, J lost 4 bases, and 19 bases lay in between. This CDR3 spans 16 amino acids. Here the CDR3 DNA reads TGTGCCAGCAGCCCCAAGTGGGGGTTAGGAGGAAACACCATATATTTT. The encoded protein is CASSPKWGLGGNTIYF.

The chain combines TRBV7-3 with TRBJ2-7; 11 positions agree with TRBD2. The CDR3 covers 15 residues. Germline lookup yields CDR1 SGHTA and CDR2 FQGTGA. V shed 3 bases and J 3 bases; nucleotides not matched to a gene: 4. CDR3 in amino acids: CASSFLAGGYYEQYF. CDR3 coding DNA: TGTGCCAGCAGCTTCCTAGCGGGAGGATACTACGAGCAGTACTTC.

In this sample, this clone turned up many times. The chain has TRBV5-4 and TRBJ2-5; TRBD1 agrees at 7 bases. The CDR3 is 16 amino acids. Germline V gives CDR1 SGHNT, CDR2 YYREEE (reference sequence). The trim removed 3 bases at V and 3 bases at J, leaving 11 bases unmatched. The CDR3 DNA reads TGTGCCAGCAGCTCGACAGGGATGGGTCCCAAAGAGACCCAGTACTTC. It specifies CASSSTGMGPKETQYF.

The chain recombines TRBV9 with TRBJ2-2; possibly TRBD2 for D (6 bases). The germline V gene has CDR1 SGDLS and CDR2 YYNGEE. Trimming cost V 3 bases and J 4 bases, with 19 bases left between them. This CDR3 is built from 17 residues. The CDR3 loop reads CASSARAIGSVTGELFF. Written as DNA, the CDR3 is TGTGCCAGCAGCGCCAGAGCTATCGGGAGTGTCACCGGGGAGCTGTTTTTT.

This clone was counted ten times or more. CDR3 DNA: TGTGCCAGCAGCTACCGAGCGGGGGGGGTGAACACCGGGGAGCTGTTTTTT. Its protein is CASSYRAGGVNTGELFF. The chain is built from TRBV5-6 and TRBJ2-2; 10 bases are a match to TRBD2. This CDR3 is 17 amino acids long. Germline V gene lookup returns CDR1 SGHDT and CDR2 YYEEEE. The ends lost 3 bases at V and 1 base at J; junction bases unmatched: 6. The whole variable domain, remainder taken from reference TRBV5-6 and TRBJ2-2, is DAGVTQSPTHLIKTRGQQVTLRCSPKSGHDTVSWYQQALGQGPQFIFQYYEEEERQRGNFPDRFSGHQFPNYSSELNVNALLLGDSALYLCASSYRAGGVNTGELFFGEGSRLTVL.

Notes on this clone: This sample includes further DNA sequences coding for the same CDR3. The rearrangement joins TRBV6-1 to TRBJ2-2; 10 nucleotides line up with TRBD2. CDR3 size: 16 residues. The germline V gene encodes CDR1 MNHNS and CDR2 SASEGT. J was trimmed by 4 bases and V by 8 bases; bases with no gene match: 10. CDR3 amino acids: CASGPRLAGGTGELFF. CDR3 in DNA: TGTGCCAGCGGACCCCGACTAGCGGGTGGCACCGGGGAGCTGTTTTTT.

The rearrangement links TRBV7-6 to TRBJ2-1; D not resolved. CDR1 is SGHVS and CDR2 is FNYEAQ in the germline V gene. The CDR3 covers 16 residues. V gave up 3 bases and J gave up 8 bases, with 20 bases separating them. CDR3 residues: CASSLQWAQCFHEQFF. CDR3 sequence (DNA): TGTGCCAGCAGCTTGCAGTGGGCCCAGTGTTTTCATGAGCAGTTCTTC. The variable domain in full, with the rest retrieved from reference TRBV7-6 and TRBJ2-1, is GAGVSQSPRYKVTKRGQDVALRCDPISGHVSLYWYRQALGQGPEFLTYFNYEAQQDKSGLPNDRFSAERPEGSISTLTIQRTEQRDSAMYRCASSLQWAQCFHEQFFGPGTRLTVL.

Many counts were recorded for this clone. This is likely a read error, given that the CDR3 carries no conserved phenylalanine or tryptophan at its end. No DNA is shown, since the ends of the CDR3 on it are uncertain; the CDR3 is the one TCRdb lists. V and J are TRBV6-5 and TRBJ1-1; TRBD1, the table's D call, lacks a check against the DNA. The CDR3 is 12 amino acids long, termini counted. Germline CDR1 reads MNHEY; CDR2 reads SVGAGI. The CDR3 loop reads CASSYSGGTGLI.

The gene calls are TRBV11-1 and TRBJ2-1; tentative D call: TRBD1 (7 bases). The CDR3 totals 15 residues. CDR1 is SGHAT and CDR2 is FQDESV in the germline V gene (reference sequence). V lost 3 bases and J lost 4, with 13 bases in between. The CDR3 region is CASSLNGGQYNEQFF. The DNA of the CDR3 is TGTGCCAGCAGCTTGAACGGGGGACAGTACAATGAGCAGTTCTTC.

Worth noting for this clone: This likely comes from a read error, as the CDR3 has no conserved phenylalanine or tryptophan at its end. This sequence joins TRBV19 and TRBJ1-3; D is perhaps TRBD1 (6 bases). V lost 5 bases and J 4 bases, leaving 18 bases between the germline ends. CDR1 is LNHDA, CDR2 SQIVND, per germline (reference sequence). The CDR3 consists of 16 residues. The CDR3 spells CASSRGGGSSGNTIYL. In DNA, the CDR3 is TGTGCCAGTAGTCGGGGGGGCGGAAGCTCCGGAAACACCATATATCTT.

Comment on this clone: This clone may be a read error of a much larger clone one base away. The chain couples TRBV29-1 to TRBJ2-1, with 7 bases aligning to TRBD2. Trimming at V came to 7 bases and at J to 5 bases, leaving 8 bases not matched to a gene. The CDR3 spans 13 residues. Looked up from germline, CDR1 is SQVTM and CDR2 is ANQGSEA. This CDR3 reads CSAGSGGNNEQFF. CDR3 nucleotide sequence: TGCAGCGCTGGATCGGGAGGTAACAATGAGCAGTTCTTC.

On this clone: A much larger clone differs by one base, so this may be a read error. The chain carries TRBV11-3 and TRBJ1-3; a possible D gene is TRBD1 (5 bases). The CDR3 runs to 16 residues. Trimming took 1 base from V and 1 from J, leaving 11 bases between them. Germline CDR1 reads SGHNT; CDR2 reads YENEEA. Here the CDR3 reads CASSLGGTRSGNTIYF. CDR3 in DNA: TGTGCCAGCAGCTTAGGAGGGACGAGATCTGGAAACACCATATATTTT.

This clone was picked up many times. This chain joins TRBV7-2 and TRBJ2-5, with TRBD2 matching 10 bases. This CDR3 comprises 13 residues. J gave up 5 bases and V 5 bases, and 2 bases lay outside the gene matches. Germline CDR1 and CDR2: SGHTA and FQGNSA. CDR3 nucleotides: TGTGCCAGCAGCGGTAGCGGGGGGGAGACCCAGTACTTC. It encodes CASSGSGGETQYF.

This clone was recorded at least ten times. The chain links TRBV20-1 to TRBJ1-4, with D possibly matching TRBD1 (6 bases). With 4 bases removed from V and 5 bases from J, the gap between germline ends came to 23 bases. Germline CDR1 reads DFQATT; CDR2 reads SNEGSKA (reference sequence). CDR3 length: 17 residues. Written as DNA, the CDR3 is TGCAGTGCTAAAAGTGAGAGGGGGGGTCTCAGGAATGAAAAACTGTTTTTT. This encodes CSAKSERGGLRNEKLFF.

In its sample, this clone was seen many times. The chain is built from TRBV20-1 and TRBJ2-6; D remains ambiguous. There are 17 residues in the CDR3. The germline V and J ends were trimmed by 0 bases and 2 bases, with 14 bases remaining between them. The germline V gene has CDR1 DFQATT and CDR2 SNEGSKA (reference sequence). This CDR3 is CSARDLHRLPGANVLTF. The CDR3 coding sequence is TGCAGTGCTAGAGATCTCCACAGACTTCCTGGGGCCAACGTCCTGACTTTC.

This clone was counted many times. The V and J genes are TRBV11-2 and TRBJ2-1, with TRBD2 matching 7 bases. V lost 8 bases, J lost 2 bases, and 9 bases stayed unmatched. The germline CDR1 and CDR2 sequences are SGHAT and FQNNGV. This CDR3 has 15 residues. The DNA for the CDR3 is TGTGCCAGCTTCCCGGGGGGTAGGGCCTACAATGAGCAGTTCTTC. Translation gives CASFPGGRAYNEQFF.

This clone was detected ten times or more. The gene calls are TRBV20-1 and TRBJ2-2; D is unresolved. V shed 3 bases and J shed 4 bases, with 9 bases lying between them. Germline V gene lookup returns CDR1 DFQATT and CDR2 SNEGSKA (reference sequence). There are 13 residues in the CDR3. Here the CDR3 DNA reads TGCAGTGCTAGTCGGCAGATCACCGGGGAGCTGTTTTTT. Protein sequence: CSASRQITGELFF.

This clone has at least ten counts. The chain is built from TRBV18 and TRBJ1-5; 9 bases agree with TRBD1. J lost 6 bases, V lost 4 bases, and 7 bases had no gene match. The CDR3 length is 15 residues. In germline, CDR1 is KGHSH, CDR2 LQKENI. The CDR3 loop reads CASSRTGVKGQPQHF. In DNA, the CDR3 is TGTGCCAGCTCACGGACAGGGGTAAAGGGTCAGCCCCAGCATTTT.

This clone has ten or more counts. The sample has other DNA sequences that encode this CDR3 too. The CDR3 region is CASNRGQNTEAFF. The DNA of the CDR3 is TGTGCCAGCAACAGGGGGCAGAACACTGAAGCTTTCTTT. This chain joins TRBV28 and TRBJ1-1; 9 nucleotides agree with TRBD1. The CDR3 runs to 13 residues. V lost 7 bases, J lost 1 base, and 1 base stayed unmatched. Germline CDR1 and CDR2: MDHEN and SYDVKM.

The V call is TRBV30, the J call TRBJ1-3, with D hard to call. The CDR3 contains 13 residues. CDR1 is GTSNPN and CDR2 is SVGIG in the germline V gene (reference sequence). V dropped 0 bases and J dropped 5 bases, with 8 bases sitting between them. CDR3 sequence reads: CAWSVTGRNTIYF. In DNA, the CDR3 is TGTGCCTGGAGTGTTACCGGAAGAAACACCATATATTTT.

Ten or more counts support this clone. The chain carries TRBV5-1 and TRBJ2-5; D perhaps matches TRBD1 (6 bases). The CDR3 consists of 14 residues. Trimming pared 1 base from V and 5 bases from J, leaving 12 bases between. Germline loops: CDR1 SGHRS, CDR2 YFSETQ. The DNA of the CDR3 is TGCGCCAGCAGCTTGAGTGGCAGGGGTGAGACCCAGTACTTC. This translates into CASSLSGRGETQYF.

Comment on this clone: Since a much larger clone is just one base distant, this may be a read error. The chain combines TRBV28 with TRBJ2-1; 7 bases are shared with TRBD1. Germline-derived CDR1 and CDR2 are MDHEN and SYDVKM. CDR3 length: 15 residues. CDR3 sequence reads: CAGSLTGVYYNEQFF. In DNA, the CDR3 is TGTGCCGGCAGTTTAACAGGGGTTTATTACAATGAGCAGTTCTTC. Supplemented by reference TRBV28 and TRBJ2-1, the full variable domain reads DVKVTQSSRYLVKRTGEKVFLECVQDMDHENMFWYRQDPGLGLRLIYFSYDVKMKEKGDIPEGYSVSREKKERFSLILESASTNQTSMYLCAGSLTGVYYNEQFFGPGTRLTVL.

This clone was picked up many times. The V call is TRBV4-1, the J call TRBJ1-4; D is possibly TRBD1 (5 bases). The CDR3 is 15 amino acids. Looked up from germline, CDR1 is MGHRA and CDR2 is YSYEKL. V shed 0 bases and J shed 8 bases, with 13 bases lying between them. In DNA, the CDR3 is TGCGCCAGCAGCCAAGATGGGGGATGGGGGGAAAAACTGTTTTTT. This gives the protein CASSQDGGWGEKLFF.

This clone has at least ten counts. The chain carries TRBV28 and TRBJ1-2; D is uncertain. This CDR3 is built from 14 residues. Trimming removed 7 bases from V and 5 bases from J, with 17 bases in between. CDR1 MDHEN and CDR2 SYDVKM come from the germline V gene. The CDR3 DNA sequence: TGTGCCAGCATCGCCGGAACTGGCTCTTATGGCTACACCTTC. Amino acid sequence: CASIAGTGSYGYTF.